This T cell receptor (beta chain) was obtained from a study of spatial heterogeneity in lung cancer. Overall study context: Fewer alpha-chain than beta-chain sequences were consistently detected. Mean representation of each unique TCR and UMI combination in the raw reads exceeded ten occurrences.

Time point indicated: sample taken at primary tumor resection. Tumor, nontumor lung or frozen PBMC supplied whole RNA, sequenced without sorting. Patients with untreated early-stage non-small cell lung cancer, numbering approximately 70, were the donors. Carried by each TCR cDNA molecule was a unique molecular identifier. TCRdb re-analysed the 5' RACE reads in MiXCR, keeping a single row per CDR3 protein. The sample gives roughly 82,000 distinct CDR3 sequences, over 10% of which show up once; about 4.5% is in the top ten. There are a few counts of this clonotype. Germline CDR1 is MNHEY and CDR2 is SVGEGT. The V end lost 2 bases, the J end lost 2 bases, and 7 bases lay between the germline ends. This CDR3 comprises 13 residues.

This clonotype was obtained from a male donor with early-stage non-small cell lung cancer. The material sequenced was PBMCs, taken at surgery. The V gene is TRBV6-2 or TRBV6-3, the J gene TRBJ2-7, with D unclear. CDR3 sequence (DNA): TGTGCCAGCAGTTACCTGGATACCTACGAGCAGTACTTC. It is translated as CASSYLDTYEQYF.